This TCR beta chain comes out of a study of T cell responses to AZD1222 COVID-19 vaccine. Study information: Second-dose timings of about 4 or about 12 weeks were pooled. Study-wide results and limits: Repertoire sampling occurred only after the peak T cell response. Spike regions recognized by vaccine-associated CD4 TCRs spanned the protein, led by 160-218 and 743-854. The reported proportion of spike-specific TCRs targeting unmutated variant regions was nearly half.

Comments on this clone: Antigen unknown.

Data came from immunoSEQ multiplex PCR; TCRdb stores just in-frame clones and leaves some out. Of over 100,000 clones in the sample, approximately 90% are singletons; the top ten hold roughly 8.9%. The origin of this receptor is an adult in good health. The sequencing used peripheral blood, collected on day 0 of AZD1222 vaccination.

CDR3 loop: CASSPGLATYNEQFF. CDR3 DNA: TGTGCCAGCAGCCCCGGACTAGCGACCTACAATGAGCAGTTCTTC. The chain employs TRBV5-6 and TRBJ2-1; 9 bases line up with TRBD2. CDR1 and CDR2 from the germline V gene are SGHDT and YYEEEE. The CDR3 sequence is 15 residues long. V shed 4 bases, J shed 2 bases, and the junction held 4 bases outside the gene matches.